The 25 T cell receptor beta chains below were found in one sample sequenced in a study of T cells in Graves' hyperthyroidism and ophthalmopathy. Template material for amplifying TCR beta CDR3 regions consisted of RNA transcripts. During a first-round RT-PCR of the TCR CDR3, the HTBI primer set was used. TCRdb reprocessed the multiplex PCR reads via MiXCR and lists one record per CDR3 protein. Of approximately 400,000 distinct CDR3 sequences listed, around 14% are singletons. Sequenced: blood. These receptors originate from a woman aged 25-40 years with Graves' hyperthyroidism.

In this sample, this clonotype turned up a few times. The chain has TRBV20-1 and TRBJ2-5, with a tentative D call TRBD1 (5 bases). The V end lost 0 bases, the J end lost 2 bases, and 13 bases lay between the germline ends. The CDR3 covers 15 residues. From germline, CDR1 is DFQATT and CDR2 SNEGSKA (reference sequence). CDR3 nucleotides: TGCAGTGCTAGAGATGGACATTCCGATCAAGAGACCCAGTACTTC. Protein: CSARDGHSDQETQYF.

The chain uses TRBV27 and TRBJ2-7; 14 nucleotides match TRBD2. Losses at the gene ends were 7 bases for V and 6 bases for J; bases not matched to a gene: 8. Germline CDR1 MNHEY, CDR2 SMNVEV (reference sequence). The CDR3 contains 15 residues. Written as DNA, the CDR3 is TGTGCCAGCAACCCCGGGACTAGCGGGAGTTCCGAGCAGTACTTC. Translated, it gives CASNPGTSGSSEQYF.

The sample holds a few counts of this clonotype. The genes are TRBV2 and TRBJ1-5; perhaps TRBD1 as D (5 bases). V was pared by 7 bases and J by 7 bases, with 17 bases between. The CDR3 has 14 amino acids. Per the germline V gene, CDR1 is SNHLY and CDR2 is FYNNEI. The DNA of the CDR3 is TGTGCCAGCACTTCTGGAGGGGTTGGGCAGCCCCAGCATTTT. Amino acids: CASTSGGVGQPQHF. Based on the CDR3 plus reference TRBV2 and TRBJ1-5, the full variable domain is EPEVTQTPSHQVTQMGQEVILRCVPISNHLYFYWYRQILGQKVEFLVSFYNNEISEKSEIFDDQFSVERPDGSNFTLKIRSTKLEDSAMYFCASTSGGVGQPQHFGDGTRLSIL.

In this sample, this clonotype turned up many times. CDR3 in amino acids: CASRPRLPGLAGGHNEQFF. CDR3 nucleotides: TGTGCCAGCAGACCTAGACTTCCGGGACTAGCGGGAGGTCACAATGAGCAGTTCTTC. The V and J genes are TRBV6-2 or TRBV6-3 and TRBJ2-1; 15 bases map to TRBD2. CDR1 is MNHEY, CDR2 SVGEGT, per germline. V dropped 6 bases and J dropped 5; count of bases not matched to a gene: 14. This CDR3 contains 19 residues.

This chain joins TRBV19 and TRBJ2-1; 10 nucleotides align to TRBD2. Germline V gene data show CDR1 as LNHDA and CDR2 as SQIVND (reference sequence). The CDR3 spans 15 residues. V was pared by 2 bases and J by 7 bases, with 5 bases of the junction left unmatched. CDR3 in amino acids: CASSIPAGGPNEQFF. The CDR3, as DNA: TGTGCCAGTAGTATACCAGCGGGAGGGCCAAATGAGCAGTTCTTC. The variable domain in full, completed from reference TRBV19 and TRBJ2-1, reads DGGITQSPKYLFRKEGQNVTLSCEQNLNHDAMYWYRQDPGQGLRLIYYSQIVNDFQKGDIAEGYSVSREKKESFPLTVTSAQKNPTAFYLCASSIPAGGPNEQFFGPGTRLTVL.

The gene calls are TRBV24-1 and TRBJ2-2; 9 nucleotides align to TRBD1. The germline gives CDR1 KGHDR, CDR2 SFDVKD. CDR3 length: 17 residues. The J segment lost 6 bases and the V segment lost 1 base, leaving 8 bases of the junction unmatched. The chain's CDR3 is CATSDLGNRGHAGELFF. In nucleotides, the CDR3 is TGTGCCACCAGTGATTTAGGCAACAGGGGGCACGCCGGGGAGCTGTTTTTT.

The rearrangement joins TRBV12-3 or TRBV12-4 to TRBJ2-7; possibly TRBD1 for D (5 bases). The V gene lost 2 bases and the J gene lost 0 bases, with 8 bases spanning the gap. CDR3 length: 14 residues. DNA for the CDR3: TGTGCCAGCAGTTTATCAGGGCACTCCTACGAGCAGTACTTC. Protein: CASSLSGHSYEQYF.

This chain joins TRBV10-3 and TRBJ2-7; 8 nucleotides agree with TRBD1. The CDR3 is 15 residues long. The germline V gene encodes CDR1 ENHRY and CDR2 SYGVKD. J lost 5 bases, V lost 0 bases, and 6 bases had no gene match. CDR3 sequence: CAISESGQGAHEQYF. CDR3 DNA: TGTGCCATCAGTGAGTCGGGGCAGGGGGCCCACGAGCAGTACTTC.

This chain links TRBV20-1 with TRBJ1-2, with a weak D call TRBD1 (5 bases). Trimming took 2 bases from V and 6 from J, leaving 13 bases between them. This CDR3 spans 13 amino acids. Per germline, CDR1 DFQATT and CDR2 SNEGSKA (reference sequence). CDR3: CSARPRGSDGYTF. The CDR3 DNA sequence: TGCAGTGCTAGACCGCGGGGCTCCGATGGCTACACCTTC.

This clonotype was seen only a few times. The chain recombines TRBV10-3 with TRBJ2-5; TRBD1 matches at 9 bases. J lost 4 bases, V lost 6 bases, and 3 bases had no gene match. The CDR3 spans 13 residues. Germline CDR1 reads ENHRY; CDR2 reads SYGVKD. In DNA, the CDR3 is TGTGCCATCAGATCGGACAGGGGAGAGACCCAGTACTTC. It specifies CAIRSDRGETQYF.

The chain has TRBV7-8 and TRBJ2-5; TRBD1 matches 9 bases. Germline-derived CDR1 and CDR2 are SGHVS and FQNEAQ. The CDR3 contains 15 residues. V gave up 7 bases and J gave up 4 bases; unmatched junction bases: 10. The CDR3: CASTFGGQGGETQYF. As DNA, the CDR3 is TGTGCCAGCACCTTCGGGGGACAGGGCGGAGAGACCCAGTACTTC.

This clonotype has more than one count but fewer than ten. V usage is TRBV6-5 and J usage is TRBJ1-6; unclear D gene. The CDR3 totals 13 residues. Trimming removed 1 base from V and 8 bases from J, with 6 bases in between. In germline, CDR1 is MNHEY, CDR2 SVGAGI. CDR3 in DNA: TGTGCCAGCAGTTACTTCCGAGATTCACCCCTCCACTTT. As protein: CASSYFRDSPLHF.

Many counts were recorded for this clonotype. The chain recombines TRBV5-1 with TRBJ2-3, with D unresolved. V was trimmed by 3 bases and J by 2 bases, leaving 19 bases between them. CDR1 is SGHRS and CDR2 is YFSETQ in the germline V gene. The CDR3 runs to 17 residues. The CDR3 DNA follows: TGCGCCAGCAGCTCCCTAACTGACCGAACCCTCACAGATACGCAGTATTTT. Protein: CASSSLTDRTLTDTQYF.

V and J are TRBV20-1 and TRBJ2-5, with TRBD1 matching 9 bases. Unmatched junction bases numbered 4, after V lost 5 bases and J lost 3 bases. This CDR3 region has 13 residues. Germline lookup yields CDR1 DFQATT and CDR2 SNEGSKA (reference sequence). Here the CDR3 reads CSAFGTGKETQYF. DNA of the CDR3: TGCAGTGCTTTTGGGACAGGGAAAGAGACCCAGTACTTC.

Remarks on this clonotype: Given a much more abundant clone one base away, this may be a read error. The V call is TRBV20-1, the J call TRBJ2-1, with D possibly matching TRBD2 (5 bases). Germline CDR1 reads DFQATT; CDR2 reads SNEGSKA (reference sequence). Trimming left V 0 bases short and J 6 bases short, with 12 bases between. This CDR3 region has 14 residues. The CDR3 loop is CSARDWAGLNEQFF. The CDR3 region has the DNA TGCAGTGCTAGAGACTGGGCGGGCCTCAATGAGCAGTTCTTC.

The chain joins TRBV9 to TRBJ2-1; 8 bases are shared with TRBD2. Trimming removed 4 bases from V and 9 bases from J; junction bases left unmatched: 6. CDR3 length equals 13 residues. Looked up from germline, CDR1 is SGDLS and CDR2 is YYNGEE. CDR3: CASSRGGRSEQFF. Written as DNA, the CDR3 is TGTGCCAGCAGCCGGGGGGGTAGAAGTGAGCAGTTCTTC.

This clonotype was counted only a few times. This sequence joins TRBV5-1 and TRBJ2-1; D gene unclear. The V and J ends lost 0 bases and 11 bases respectively, with 6 bases between them. The germline gives CDR1 SGHRS, CDR2 YFSETQ. This CDR3 spans 11 amino acids. The CDR3 region is CASSLGQQQFF. CDR3 coding DNA: TGCGCCAGCAGCTTGGGTCAGCAGCAGTTCTTC.

This clonotype was picked up many times. The V gene is TRBV6-2 or TRBV6-3, the J gene TRBJ1-1; 7 bases fit TRBD1. Germline V gene sequence: CDR1 MNHEY, CDR2 SVGEGT. The CDR3 has 13 residues. Trimming removed 6 bases from V and 10 bases from J; junction bases left unmatched: 11. CDR3 protein: CASSDGQASRAFF. The CDR3 DNA is TGTGCCAGCAGCGACGGACAGGCTTCCCGAGCTTTCTTT.

This chain joins TRBV19 and TRBJ1-3, with D unclear. Germline CDR1 and CDR2: LNHDA and SQIVND (reference sequence). Trimming stripped 3 bases from V and 3 bases from J, with 9 bases between. There are 14 residues in the CDR3. CDR3 sequence reads: CASSIRGSGNTIYF. CDR3 nucleotide sequence: TGTGCCAGTAGTATCCGCGGAAGTGGAAACACCATATATTTT.

There are many counts of this clonotype. This sequence joins TRBV20-1 and TRBJ2-1; 14 nucleotides agree with TRBD2. V shed 3 bases and J 5 bases; nucleotides not matched to a gene: 15. This CDR3 is built from 19 residues. CDR1 is DFQATT, CDR2 SNEGSKA, per germline (reference sequence). CDR3 loop: CSARPHRLAGGGFHNEQFF. The CDR3 nucleotides read TGCAGTGCTAGGCCCCATCGACTAGCGGGAGGGGGTTTTCACAATGAGCAGTTCTTC.

This clonotype was counted between two and nine times. The chain links TRBV12-3 or TRBV12-4 to TRBJ1-6, with D possibly matching TRBD1 (5 bases). V dropped 7 bases and J dropped 1 base, with 11 bases sitting between them. This CDR3 spans 15 amino acids. The CDR3 region has the DNA TGTGCCAGCACCCTGGGGGGTTCCTATAATTCACCCCTCCACTTT. Translating it yields CASTLGGSYNSPLHF.

This clonotype was counted a few times. The chain combines TRBV12-5 with TRBJ2-7; 10 bases are a match to TRBD1. Trimming cost V 7 bases and J 4 bases; bases outside gene matches: 7. The CDR3 extends over 14 amino acids. The germline V gene has CDR1 LGHNT and CDR2 FRNRAP. CDR3 sequence (DNA): TGTGCTAGTGACCGGGACAGGGGTACGTACGAGCAGTACTTC. As protein: CASDRDRGTYEQYF.

This clonotype was seen a few times. This chain links TRBV10-3 with TRBJ2-2; 9 bases match TRBD2. In germline, CDR1 is ENHRY, CDR2 SYGVKD. Trimming removed 4 bases from V and 3 bases from J; junction bases left unmatched: 0. The CDR3 has 14 amino acids. The CDR3 region has the DNA TGTGCCATCAGTGGCGGGAGGGACACCGGGGAGCTGTTTTTT. It is translated as CAISGGRDTGELFF.

There are a few counts of this clonotype. The gene calls are TRBV4-1 and TRBJ2-1, with 7 bases that match TRBD1. With V trimmed by 1 base and J by 10 bases, 4 bases remained unmatched. This CDR3 has 13 residues. In germline, CDR1 is MGHRA, CDR2 YSYEKL. CDR3 sequence reads: CASSQVQGEEQFF. The CDR3 DNA follows: TGCGCCAGCAGCCAAGTGCAGGGGGAGGAGCAGTTCTTC.

This clonotype has at least ten counts. The chain joins TRBV13 to TRBJ1-4, with D uncertain. Germline values: CDR1 PRHDT, CDR2 FYEKMQ (reference sequence). The CDR3 totals 12 residues. The ends were cut back, 2 bases at V and 3 bases at J, with 1 base in the middle. DNA of the CDR3: TGTGCCAGCAGCTTACCTAATGAAAAACTGTTTTTT. Its translation: CASSLPNEKLFF.